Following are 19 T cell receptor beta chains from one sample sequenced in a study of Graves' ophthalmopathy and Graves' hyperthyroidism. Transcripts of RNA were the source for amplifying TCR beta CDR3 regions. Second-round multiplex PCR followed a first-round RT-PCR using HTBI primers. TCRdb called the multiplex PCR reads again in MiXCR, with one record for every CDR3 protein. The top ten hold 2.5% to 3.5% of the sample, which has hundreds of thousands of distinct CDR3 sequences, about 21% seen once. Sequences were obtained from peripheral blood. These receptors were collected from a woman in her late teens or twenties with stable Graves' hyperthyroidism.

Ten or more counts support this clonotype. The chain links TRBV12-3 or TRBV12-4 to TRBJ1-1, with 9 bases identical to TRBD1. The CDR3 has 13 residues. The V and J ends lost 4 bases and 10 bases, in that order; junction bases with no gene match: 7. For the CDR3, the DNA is TGTGCCAGCAGTTCAGGACAGGGGATCGTAGCTTTCTTT. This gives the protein CASSSGQGIVAFF.

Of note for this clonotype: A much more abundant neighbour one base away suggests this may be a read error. As DNA, the CDR3 is TGTGCCAGCAGTCCCGACAGGGGGCATGGCACTGAAGCTTTATTT. Protein: CASSPDRGHGTEALF. The chain is built from TRBV25-1 and TRBJ1-1, with TRBD1 identical over 10 bases. The CDR3 is made up of 15 amino acids. Germline V CDR1 and CDR2: MGHDK, SYGVNS.

The CDR3 region is CASSLGPSPEDEQFF. The DNA of the CDR3 is TGTGCCAGCAGTTTGGGACCATCGCCAGAGGATGAGCAGTTCTTC. V is TRBV12-3 or TRBV12-4 and J is TRBJ2-1; D tentatively fits TRBD1 or TRBD2 (5 bases each). The CDR3 is 15 residues long. Trimming took 3 bases from V and 8 from J, leaving 17 bases between them.

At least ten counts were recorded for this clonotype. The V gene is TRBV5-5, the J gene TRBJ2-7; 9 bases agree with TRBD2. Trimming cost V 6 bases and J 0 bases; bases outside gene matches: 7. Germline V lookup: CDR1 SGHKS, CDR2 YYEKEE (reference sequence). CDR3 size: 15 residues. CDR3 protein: CASNGGLAVSYEQYF. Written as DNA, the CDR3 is TGTGCCAGCAACGGGGGACTAGCCGTCTCCTACGAGCAGTACTTC.

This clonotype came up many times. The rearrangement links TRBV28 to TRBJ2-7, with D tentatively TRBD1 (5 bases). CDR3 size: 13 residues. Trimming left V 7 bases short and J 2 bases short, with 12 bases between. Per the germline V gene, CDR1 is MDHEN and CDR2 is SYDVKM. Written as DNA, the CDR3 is TGTGCCAGCACCCAGGACAATACCTACGAGCAGTACTTC. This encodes CASTQDNTYEQYF.

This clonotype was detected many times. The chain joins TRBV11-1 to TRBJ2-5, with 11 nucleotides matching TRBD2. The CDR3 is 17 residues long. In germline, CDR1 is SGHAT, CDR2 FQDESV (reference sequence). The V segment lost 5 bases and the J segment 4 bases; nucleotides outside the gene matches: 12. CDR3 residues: CASSLPRVLAGGETQYF. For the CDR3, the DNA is TGTGCCAGCAGCCTCCCCCGAGTGCTAGCGGGAGGAGAGACCCAGTACTTC.

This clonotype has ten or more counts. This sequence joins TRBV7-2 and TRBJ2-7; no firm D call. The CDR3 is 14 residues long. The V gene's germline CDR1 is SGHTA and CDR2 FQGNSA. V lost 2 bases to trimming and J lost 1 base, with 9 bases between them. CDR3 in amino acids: CASSLWRGSYEQYF. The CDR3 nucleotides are TGTGCCAGCAGCTTATGGCGCGGATCCTACGAGCAGTACTTC.

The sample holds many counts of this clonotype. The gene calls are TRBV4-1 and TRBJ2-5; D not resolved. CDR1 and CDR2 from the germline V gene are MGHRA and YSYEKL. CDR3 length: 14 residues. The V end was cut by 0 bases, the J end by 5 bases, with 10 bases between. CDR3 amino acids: CASSQDPAYETQYF. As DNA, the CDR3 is TGCGCCAGCAGCCAAGATCCGGCTTATGAGACCCAGTACTTC.

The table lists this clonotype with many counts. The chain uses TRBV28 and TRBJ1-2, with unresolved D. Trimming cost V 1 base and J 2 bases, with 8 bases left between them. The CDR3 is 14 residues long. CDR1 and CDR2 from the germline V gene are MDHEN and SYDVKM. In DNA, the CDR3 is TGTGCCAGCAGTTTATCCACAGCAAACTATGGCTACACCTTC. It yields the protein CASSLSTANYGYTF.

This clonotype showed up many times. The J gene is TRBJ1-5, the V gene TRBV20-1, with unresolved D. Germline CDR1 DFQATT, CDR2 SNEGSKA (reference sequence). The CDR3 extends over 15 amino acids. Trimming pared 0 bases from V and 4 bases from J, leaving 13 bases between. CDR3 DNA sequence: TGCAGTGCTAGAGACCCGTCTGGTAGAAATCAGCCCCAGCATTTT. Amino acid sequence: CSARDPSGRNQPQHF.

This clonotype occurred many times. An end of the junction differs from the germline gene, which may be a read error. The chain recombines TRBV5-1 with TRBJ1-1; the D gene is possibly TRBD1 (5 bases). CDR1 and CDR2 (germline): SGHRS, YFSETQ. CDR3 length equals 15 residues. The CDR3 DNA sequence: TGCGCCAGCAGCTTGAGTCAGGGCTCGAGTACTGGAGCTTTCTTT. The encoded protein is CASSLSQGSSTGAFF.

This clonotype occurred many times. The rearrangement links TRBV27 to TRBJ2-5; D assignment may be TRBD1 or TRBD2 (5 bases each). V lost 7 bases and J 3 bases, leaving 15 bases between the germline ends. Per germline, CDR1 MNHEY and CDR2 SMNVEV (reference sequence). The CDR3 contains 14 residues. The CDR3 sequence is CASKRGRAEETQYF. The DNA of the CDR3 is TGTGCCAGCAAGAGGGGCAGAGCGGAAGAGACCCAGTACTTC.

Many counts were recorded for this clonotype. The CDR3 DNA follows: TGTGCCAGCAGAACAGGGTCGGGCACTGAAGCTTTCTTT. It is translated as CASRTGSGTEAFF. This chain uses TRBV7-2 with TRBJ1-1, with D tentatively TRBD1 (6 bases). The CDR3 is 13 residues long. V was cut by 6 bases and J by 4 bases, with 12 bases left in between. Germline V gene sequence: CDR1 SGHTA, CDR2 FQGNSA.

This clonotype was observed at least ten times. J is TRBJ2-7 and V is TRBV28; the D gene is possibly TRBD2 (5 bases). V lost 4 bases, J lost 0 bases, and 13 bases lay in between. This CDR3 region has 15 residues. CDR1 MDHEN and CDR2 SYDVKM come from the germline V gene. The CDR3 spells CASSYVRDPSYEQYF. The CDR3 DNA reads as TGTGCCAGCAGTTATGTTCGGGATCCCTCCTACGAGCAGTACTTC.

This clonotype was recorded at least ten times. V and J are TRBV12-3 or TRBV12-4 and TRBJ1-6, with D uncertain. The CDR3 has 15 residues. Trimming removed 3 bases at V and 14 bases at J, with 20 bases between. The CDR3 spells CASSFRAGAVGSLHF. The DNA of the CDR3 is TGTGCCAGCAGTTTTAGGGCAGGTGCTGTGGGATCCCTCCACTTT.

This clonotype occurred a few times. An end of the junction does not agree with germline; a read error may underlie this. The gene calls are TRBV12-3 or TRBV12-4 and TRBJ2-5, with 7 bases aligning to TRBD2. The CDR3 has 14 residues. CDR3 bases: TGTGCCAGCAGTATAGCGGGCCTCGGTTCAGACCAGTACTTC. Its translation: CASSIAGLGSDQYF.

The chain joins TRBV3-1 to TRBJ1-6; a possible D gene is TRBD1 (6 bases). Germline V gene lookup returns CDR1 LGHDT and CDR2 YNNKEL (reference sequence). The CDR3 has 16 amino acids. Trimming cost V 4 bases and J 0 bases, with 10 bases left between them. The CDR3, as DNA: TGTGCCAGCAGCCTTGGACAGAGCTCCTATAATTCACCCCTCCACTTT. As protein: CASSLGQSSYNSPLHF.

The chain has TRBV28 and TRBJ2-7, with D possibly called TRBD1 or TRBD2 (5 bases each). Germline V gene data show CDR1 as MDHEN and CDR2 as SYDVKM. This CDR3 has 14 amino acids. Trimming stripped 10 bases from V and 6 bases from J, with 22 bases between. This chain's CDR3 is CATGRDGSSVEQYF. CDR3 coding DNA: TGTGCCACCGGTCGGGACGGGTCTTCGGTCGAGCAGTACTTC.

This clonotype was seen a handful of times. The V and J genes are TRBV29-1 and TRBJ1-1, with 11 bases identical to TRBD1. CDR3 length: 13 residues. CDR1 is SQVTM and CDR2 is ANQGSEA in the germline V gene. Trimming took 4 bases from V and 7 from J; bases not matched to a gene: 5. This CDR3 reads CSVADRGLVEAFF. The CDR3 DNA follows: TGCAGCGTTGCGGACAGGGGGCTGGTTGAAGCTTTCTTT.